The 24 T cell receptor beta chains below come from one sample, sequenced in a study of blood T cells in healthy people across ages. With a J-beta primer mix and a sample-barcoded 5' primer, a second PCR ran about 7 to 12 cycles. TCRdb analysed the 5' RACE reads with MiXCR anew, one entry per CDR3 protein. Of approximately 780,000 distinct CDR3 sequences in the sample, around 24% were seen once. A further study also used this sample, focusing on T cells of mothers and their children.

Sequencing input: blood. The receptors here all came from a boy aged 5-17 years in good health.

This clonotype has a handful of counts. One end of the junction does not line up with germline, which may come from a read error. This sequence joins TRBV11-2 and TRBJ2-7; D is ambiguous. This CDR3 spans 14 amino acids. Germline CDR1 SGHAT, CDR2 FQNNGV. The CDR3 nucleotides are TGTGCCGGCAGCCCTAAGCCACAGATCTACGAGCAGTACTTC. This gives the protein CAGSPKPQIYEQYF.

This clonotype appeared a single time. The genes are TRBV3-1 and TRBJ2-5; 8 bases fit TRBD2. V lost 3 bases and J lost 1; bases outside the gene matches: 7. Per germline, CDR1 LGHDT and CDR2 YNNKEL (reference sequence). The length of the CDR3 is 16 residues. The CDR3 DNA sequence: TGTGCCAGCAGCCATCGAGCGGGGGTGGCCCAAGAGACCCAGTACTTC. Its protein product is CASSHRAGVAQETQYF.

The chain couples TRBV7-2 to TRBJ2-7; TRBD2 aligns across 13 bases. Germline V gene data show CDR1 as SGHTA and CDR2 as FQGNSA. The CDR3 is 15 residues long. With 5 bases clipped from V and 6 bases from J, the junction kept 7 bases outside the gene matches. CDR3: CASSLGLAGVSEQYF. In nucleotides, the CDR3 is TGTGCCAGCAGCCTCGGACTAGCGGGAGTCTCCGAGCAGTACTTC. Supplemented by reference TRBV7-2 and TRBJ2-7, the full variable domain reads GAGVSQSPSNKVTEKGKDVELRCDPISGHTALYWYRQSLGQGLEFLIYFQGNSAPDKSGLPSDRFSAERTGGSVSTLTIQRTQQEDSAVYLCASSLGLAGVSEQYFGPGTRLTVT.

V is TRBV14 and J is TRBJ2-1; D may be TRBD1 (5 bases). V lost 1 base and J lost 2, with 9 bases in between. CDR3 length equals 15 residues. Per germline, CDR1 SGHDN and CDR2 FVKESK. DNA of the CDR3: TGTGCCAGCAGCCAAGGACAGAGAGCCTACAATGAGCAGTTCTTC. It codes for CASSQGQRAYNEQFF.

This clonotype was seen a few times. CDR3 sequence: CASSQTGTGFGYTF. CDR3 DNA: TGCGCCAGCAGCCAAACCGGGACAGGGTTTGGTTACACCTTC. V is TRBV5-1 and J is TRBJ1-2; the match to TRBD1 covers 9 bases. CDR3 length equals 14 residues. The V gene end was trimmed by 4 bases and the J gene end by 11 bases; junction bases not matched to a gene: 12. Germline lookup yields CDR1 SGHRS and CDR2 YFSETQ.

This clonotype was detected only once. This CDR3 reads CASSLGEMTGLIKNIQYF. The CDR3 region has the DNA TGTGCCAGCAGCCTGGGAGAGATGACAGGGTTGATCAAAAACATTCAGTACTTC. The rearrangement links TRBV21-1 to TRBJ2-4; the D segment call TRBD1 is taken from the table without a DNA check. TRBV21-1 is a pseudogene locus. The CDR3 is 18 residues long.

A few counts support this clonotype. The V and J genes are TRBV20-1 and TRBJ2-1; D is perhaps TRBD2 (5 bases). Deletions cut 1 base from V and 0 bases from J, with 10 bases between. Germline values: CDR1 DFQATT, CDR2 SNEGSKA (reference sequence). There are 15 residues in the CDR3. CDR3 coding DNA: TGCAGTGCTAGAGGTGAGGGAAGCTCCTACAATGAGCAGTTCTTC. This gives the protein CSARGEGSSYNEQFF.

The rearrangement joins TRBV19 to TRBJ2-5; TRBD1 matches at 8 bases. Germline lookup yields CDR1 LNHDA and CDR2 SQIVND (reference sequence). The V segment lost 6 bases and the J segment 1 base; nucleotides outside the gene matches: 7. This CDR3 is built from 15 residues. The CDR3 bases are TGTGCCAGTAGCCCAGACAGGGGCGTCCAAGAGACCCAGTACTTC. Amino acid sequence: CASSPDRGVQETQYF.

This clonotype was counted only a few times. The chain has TRBV20-1 and TRBJ2-4, with TRBD1 identical over 7 bases. The CDR3 is made up of 14 amino acids. V was pared by 5 bases and J by 5 bases, with 9 bases of the junction left unmatched. Germline V gene data show CDR1 as DFQATT and CDR2 as SNEGSKA (reference sequence). The CDR3 reads CSAWPLGGQNIQYF. CDR3 DNA: TGCAGTGCTTGGCCCCTAGGGGGCCAAAACATTCAGTACTTC.

The V call is TRBV14, the J call TRBJ2-1, with no clear D. V was cut by 1 base and J by 0 bases, with 4 bases left in between. Looked up from germline, CDR1 is SGHDN and CDR2 is FVKESK. The CDR3 consists of 14 residues. CDR3 residues: CASSQGLSYNEQFF. CDR3 DNA: TGTGCCAGCAGCCAAGGGCTCTCCTACAATGAGCAGTTCTTC.

V gene TRBV27 combines with J gene TRBJ2-5; possibly TRBD2 for D (6 bases). The CDR3 length is 13 residues. Trimming removed 0 bases from V and 11 bases from J, with 13 bases in between. The germline V gene has CDR1 MNHEY and CDR2 SMNVEV (reference sequence). CDR3 sequence reads: CASSLSTRGEQYF. The DNA of the CDR3 is TGTGCCAGCAGTTTATCGACTAGAGGAGAACAGTACTTC.

The chain uses TRBV7-9 and TRBJ1-2; D is ambiguous. Germline V gene sequence: CDR1 SEHNR, CDR2 FQNEAQ (reference sequence). The CDR3 has 14 residues. The V end lost 5 bases, the J end lost 3 bases, and 13 bases lay between the germline ends. For the CDR3, the DNA is TGTGCCAGCAGCGATAGTACAGCCTACTATGGCTACACCTTC. Protein: CASSDSTAYYGYTF.

This clonotype was seen only a few times. The chain carries TRBV7-9 and TRBJ1-1; D is undetermined. V was trimmed by 5 bases and J by 0 bases, leaving 7 bases between them. This CDR3 has 13 amino acids. The germline V gene has CDR1 SEHNR and CDR2 FQNEAQ (reference sequence). The CDR3 loop is CASSTTVNTEAFF. For the CDR3, the DNA is TGTGCCAGCAGCACCACAGTGAACACTGAAGCTTTCTTT.

This clonotype showed up just a few times. V usage is TRBV7-8 and J usage is TRBJ2-7, with 8 nucleotides matching TRBD1. Per germline, CDR1 SGHVS and CDR2 FQNEAQ. The CDR3 runs to 15 residues. J was trimmed by 1 base and V by 6 bases; bases with no gene match: 8. CDR3 coding DNA: TGTGCCAGCAGACCCGGACAGGGTCCGTCCTACGAGCAGTACTTC. It specifies CASRPGQGPSYEQYF.

The chain couples TRBV7-9 to TRBJ1-3, with no clear D. This CDR3 spans 14 amino acids. Germline CDR1 reads SEHNR; CDR2 reads FQNEAQ (reference sequence). V gave up 4 bases and J gave up 3 bases, with 10 bases separating them. CDR3 bases: TGTGCCAGCAGCTCATCTAGGAGTGGAAACACCATATATTTT. Its translation is CASSSSRSGNTIYF.

V usage is TRBV7-9 and J usage is TRBJ2-1, with D perhaps TRBD1 or TRBD2 (5 bases each). The J call is doubtful: the DNA matches TRBJ2-7 better. The CDR3 extends over 14 amino acids. Germline V gene sequence: CDR1 SEHNR, CDR2 FQNEAQ (reference sequence). The CDR3: CASSSEGELYEQYF. The CDR3 coding sequence is TGTGCCAGCAGCTCAGAAGGGGAGCTCTACGAGCAGTACTTC.

This clonotype appeared a few times. This chain connects TRBV5-1 to TRBJ2-1, with D possibly matching TRBD1 (6 bases). Germline lookup yields CDR1 SGHRS and CDR2 YFSETQ. CDR3 length equals 16 residues. V dropped 0 bases and J dropped 0 bases, with 10 bases sitting between them. This chain's CDR3 is CASSLGGTLSYNEQFF. The DNA of the CDR3 is TGCGCCAGCAGCTTGGGAGGGACACTCTCCTACAATGAGCAGTTCTTC.

This clonotype was counted between two and nine times. The V and J genes are TRBV24-1 and TRBJ2-1; D may be TRBD1 (6 bases). CDR1 is KGHDR and CDR2 is SFDVKD in the germline V gene. The ends were cut back, 2 bases at V and 4 bases at J, with 14 bases in the middle. The CDR3 extends over 16 amino acids. The CDR3 loop is CATSDSRQDLYNEQFF. CDR3 DNA: TGTGCCACCAGTGATTCCCGACAGGACCTGTACAATGAGCAGTTCTTC.

The chain links TRBV5-1 to TRBJ2-7, with D unclear. This CDR3 has 15 amino acids. Germline CDR1 and CDR2: SGHRS and YFSETQ. Between the trimmed V and J ends, which lost 1 base and 6 bases, there was a span of 17 bases. This chain's CDR3 is CASSLIPEGGLEQYF. Here the CDR3 DNA reads TGCGCCAGCAGCTTGATACCAGAAGGTGGGCTCGAGCAGTACTTC. The full variable domain, in which reference TRBV5-1 and TRBJ2-7 provide the parts outside the CDR3, is KAGVTQTPRYLIKTRGQQVTLSCSPISGHRSVSWYQQTPGQGLQFLFEYFSETQRNKGNFPGRFSGRQFSNSRSEMNVSTLELGDSALYLCASSLIPEGGLEQYFGPGTRLTVT.

This chain links TRBV20-1 with TRBJ1-2, with D possibly TRBD1 on 6 matching bases. The V end was cut by 3 bases, the J end by 5 bases, with 16 bases between. The length of the CDR3 is 14 residues. Germline lookup yields CDR1 DFQATT and CDR2 SNEGSKA (reference sequence). The CDR3 bases are TGCAGTGCTAGGCGGGACAAGGGGTCGTATGGCTACACCTTC. Its translation: CSARRDKGSYGYTF.

The rearrangement joins TRBV28 to TRBJ2-7; D gene ambiguous. The CDR3 covers 13 residues. Germline V CDR1 and CDR2: MDHEN, SYDVKM. V was clipped by 1 base and J by 9 bases, with 13 bases between them. In DNA, the CDR3 is TGTGCCAGCAGTTTATCCGGGCATCTGGGGCAGTACTTC. Translated: CASSLSGHLGQYF.

The chain joins TRBV7-3 to TRBJ2-1, with TRBD1 matching 8 bases. V was clipped by 5 bases and J by 6 bases; unmatched bases: 9. Germline V gene data show CDR1 as SGHTA and CDR2 as FQGTGA. CDR3 size: 15 residues. The CDR3 is CASSTDRGRLNEQFF. Written as DNA, the CDR3 is TGTGCCAGCAGCACCGACAGGGGAAGGCTCAATGAGCAGTTCTTC.

This clonotype was seen a few times. The V and J genes are TRBV5-5 and TRBJ2-3; 7 bases fit TRBD1. There are 16 residues in the CDR3. Trimming at V came to 0 bases and at J to 0 bases, leaving 4 bases not matched to a gene. From germline, CDR1 is SGHKS and CDR2 YYEKEE (reference sequence). The DNA for the CDR3 is TGTGCCAGCAGCTTGGGGAGACAGGGAAGCACAGATACGCAGTATTTT. Amino acids: CASSLGRQGSTDTQYF.

This clonotype came up a few times. The chain employs TRBV10-3 and TRBJ2-2, with a possible D match to TRBD1 (6 bases). Germline loops: CDR1 ENHRY, CDR2 SYGVKD. The CDR3 runs to 15 residues. V lost 5 bases and J lost 0, with 10 bases in between. In DNA form, the CDR3 reads TGTGCCATCAGTACAGGGACCTCGAACACCGGGGAGCTGTTTTTT. This encodes CAISTGTSNTGELFF.